The 10 T cell receptor beta chains presented below share a single source sample, sequenced in a study of blood T cell repertoires in COVID-19 (dated by TCRdb to the early 2020s). The library was prepared using the immunoSEQ multiplex PCR assay. Imported from immuneACCESS, the table was reduced by TCRdb to in-frame sequences with V and J called. These copies leave out some clones; in studies compared against another copy, an unresolved V gene accounts for under half, and the cause of the remainder is not known. This sample has some 110,000 clones in its table, and around four fifths of those were observed once. The ten largest clones represent 0.7% to 1% of the sample. Sequenced input: peripheral blood. Every receptor here comes from an older woman with acute or convalescent COVID-19.

The V call is TRBV6-5, the J call TRBJ1-1; 7 bases match TRBD1. The germline V gene has CDR1 MNHEY and CDR2 SVGAGI. This CDR3 region has 15 residues. The junction had 13 bases not matched to a gene; V was cut back by 7 bases and J by 5 bases. The CDR3 sequence: CASTPTGLGRTEAFF. Written as DNA, the CDR3 is TGTGCCAGCACCCCGACAGGGTTAGGACGAACTGAAGCTTTCTTT.

A remark on this clone: The same CDR3 also results from other DNA sequences found in this sample. This chain joins TRBV7-3 and TRBJ2-2; 7 nucleotides match TRBD1. CDR3 length equals 16 residues. From germline, CDR1 is SGHTA and CDR2 FQGTGA. Unmatched junction bases numbered 6, after V lost 5 bases and J lost 0 bases. The DNA for the CDR3 is TGTGCCAGCAGCCCGAGAGGGGGCGCGAACACCGGGGAGCTGTTTTTT. This sequence encodes CASSPRGGANTGELFF.

The chain is built from TRBV5-5 and TRBJ1-6; 8 positions match TRBD1. The length of the CDR3 is 16 residues. Germline V gives CDR1 SGHKS, CDR2 YYEKEE (reference sequence). The ends lost 3 bases at V and 5 bases at J; junction bases unmatched: 7. The CDR3 DNA reads TGTGCCAGCAGCTGGGGGGTGGACAGGGATAATTCACCCCTCCACTTT. It is translated as CASSWGVDRDNSPLHF.

The rearrangement links TRBV12-5 to TRBJ2-2; no clear D. Germline V lookup: CDR1 LGHNT, CDR2 FRNRAP. The V end was cut by 6 bases, the J end by 2 bases, with 4 bases between. The CDR3 length is 12 residues. For the CDR3, the DNA is TGTGCTAGTGGGTCTAACACCGGGGAGCTGTTTTTT. It codes for CASGSNTGELFF.

The V and J genes are TRBV7-2 and TRBJ2-7, with 13 bases matching TRBD2. Germline trimming cut 2 bases from V and 11 bases from J; bases unmatched to any gene: 15. CDR3 length equals 17 residues. Germline V gene lookup returns CDR1 SGHTA and CDR2 FQGNSA. Here the CDR3 reads CASSLQPAGTSGIVEYF. DNA for the CDR3: TGTGCCAGCAGCTTACAGCCCGCCGGGACTAGCGGGATTGTTGAGTACTTC.

This rearrangement joins TRBV6-5 to TRBJ2-1, with 7 bases fitting TRBD2. J was trimmed by 8 bases and V by 0 bases; bases with no gene match: 7. This CDR3 is built from 15 residues. Germline assignment: CDR1 MNHEY and CDR2 SVGAGI. CDR3 coding DNA: TGTGCCAGCAGTTACTCGGGAGGGTTTGGGGATGAGCAGTTCTTC. Its protein is CASSYSGGFGDEQFF.

This clone was seen only once. This CDR3 is CASSSDRDRVTEAFF. CDR3 nucleotide sequence: TGCGCCAGCAGCTCCGATCGGGACAGGGTCACTGAAGCTTTCTTT. The rearrangement uses TRBV5-1 and TRBJ1-1, with 9 bases aligning to TRBD1. The CDR3 length is 15 residues. After removal of 3 bases from V and 4 bases from J, the junction contained 7 bases not matched to a gene. Germline V CDR1 and CDR2: SGHRS, YFSETQ.

V gene TRBV18 combines with J gene TRBJ2-7, with unresolved D. The CDR3 runs 12 residues. Trimming cost V 3 bases and J 5 bases, with 8 bases left between them. Germline CDR1 and CDR2: KGHSH and LQKENI. CDR3 protein: CASSPGSNEQYF. CDR3 bases: TGTGCCAGCTCACCTGGTAGTAACGAGCAGTACTTC.

The genes are TRBV7-9 and TRBJ1-3; 9 positions agree with TRBD1. This CDR3 region has 17 residues. With V trimmed by 2 bases and J by 4 bases, 9 bases remained unmatched. CDR1 is SEHNR, CDR2 FQNEAQ, per germline (reference sequence). This CDR3 reads CASSLPRRTGAGNTIYF. The CDR3 DNA reads as TGTGCCAGCAGCTTACCCCGCCGGACAGGGGCGGGAAACACCATATATTTT.

The J gene is TRBJ1-4, the V gene TRBV7-2, with 8 bases identical to TRBD1. The CDR3 runs to 16 residues. Germline CDR1 is SGHTA and CDR2 is FQGNSA. With 5 bases clipped from V and 7 bases from J, the junction kept 12 bases outside the gene matches. Here the CDR3 DNA reads TGTGCCAGCAGCCCAGATGGGCAGGGGGCAGGTGAAAAACTGTTTTTT. Its translation: CASSPDGQGAGEKLFF.